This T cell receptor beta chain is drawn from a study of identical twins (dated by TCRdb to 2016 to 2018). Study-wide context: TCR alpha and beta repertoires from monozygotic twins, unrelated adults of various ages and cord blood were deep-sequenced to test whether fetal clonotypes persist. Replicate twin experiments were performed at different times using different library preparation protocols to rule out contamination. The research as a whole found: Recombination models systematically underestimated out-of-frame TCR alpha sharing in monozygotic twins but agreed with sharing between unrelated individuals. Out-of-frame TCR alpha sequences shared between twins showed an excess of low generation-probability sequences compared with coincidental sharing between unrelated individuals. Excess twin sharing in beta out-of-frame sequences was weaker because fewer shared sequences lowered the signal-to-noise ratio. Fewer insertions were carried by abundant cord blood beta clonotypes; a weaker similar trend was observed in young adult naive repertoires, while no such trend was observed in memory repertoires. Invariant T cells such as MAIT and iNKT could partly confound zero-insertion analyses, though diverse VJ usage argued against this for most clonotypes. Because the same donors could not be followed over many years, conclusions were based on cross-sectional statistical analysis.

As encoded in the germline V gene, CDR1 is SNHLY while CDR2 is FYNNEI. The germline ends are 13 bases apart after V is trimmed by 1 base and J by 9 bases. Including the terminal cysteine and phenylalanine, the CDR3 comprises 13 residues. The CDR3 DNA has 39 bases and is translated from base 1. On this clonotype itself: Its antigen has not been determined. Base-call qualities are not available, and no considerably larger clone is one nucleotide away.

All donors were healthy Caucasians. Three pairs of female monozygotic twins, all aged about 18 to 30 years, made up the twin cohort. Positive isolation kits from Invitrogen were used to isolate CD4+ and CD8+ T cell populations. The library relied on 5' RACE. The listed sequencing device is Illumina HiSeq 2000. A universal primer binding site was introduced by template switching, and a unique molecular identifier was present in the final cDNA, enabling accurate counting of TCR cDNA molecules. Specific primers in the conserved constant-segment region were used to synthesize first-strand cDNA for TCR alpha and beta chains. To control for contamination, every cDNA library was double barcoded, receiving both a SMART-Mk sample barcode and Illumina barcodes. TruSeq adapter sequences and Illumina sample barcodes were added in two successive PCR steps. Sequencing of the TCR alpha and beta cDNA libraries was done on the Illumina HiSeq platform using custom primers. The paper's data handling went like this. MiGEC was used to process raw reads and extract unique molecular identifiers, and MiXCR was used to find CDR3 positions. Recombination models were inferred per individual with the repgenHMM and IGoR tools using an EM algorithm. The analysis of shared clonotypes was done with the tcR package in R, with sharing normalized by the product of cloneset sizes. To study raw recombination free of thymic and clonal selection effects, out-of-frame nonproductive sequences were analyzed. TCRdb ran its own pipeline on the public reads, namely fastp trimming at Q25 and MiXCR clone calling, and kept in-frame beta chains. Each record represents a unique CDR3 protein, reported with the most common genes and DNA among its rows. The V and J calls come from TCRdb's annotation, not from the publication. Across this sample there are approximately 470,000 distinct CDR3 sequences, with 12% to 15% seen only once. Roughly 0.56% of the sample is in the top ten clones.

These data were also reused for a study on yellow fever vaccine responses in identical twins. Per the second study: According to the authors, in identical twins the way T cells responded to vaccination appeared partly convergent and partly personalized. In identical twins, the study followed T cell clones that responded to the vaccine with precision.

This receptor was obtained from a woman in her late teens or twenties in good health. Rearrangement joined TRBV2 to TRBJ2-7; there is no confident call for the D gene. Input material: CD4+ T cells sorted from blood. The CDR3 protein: CASSEVLSVGQYF. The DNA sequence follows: TGTGCCAGCAGTGAAGTACTCTCGGTGGGGCAGTACTTC.